This T cell receptor (beta chain) is from a study of response to subunit inactivated influenza vaccine (dated by TCRdb to 2016 to 2018). With respect to the entire study: Deep quantitative T cell receptor repertoire profiling was used in the study to track responses to a trivalent subunit inactivated influenza vaccine. Broad study findings and their caveats: It was suggested by the authors that each seasonal influenza vaccination may recruit only a limited number of new T cells.

Remarks on this clonotype: Its antigen is unknown. Base-call qualities are not available, and no considerably larger clone is one nucleotide away.

Libraries were made using RT-PCR. Sequencer: Illumina HiSeq 2500. TCRdb applied fastp at Q25 and MiXCR to the public reads, then kept only in-frame beta chains. Entries are consolidated by CDR3 protein sequence, retaining the most common genes and DNA. The table for this sample lists about 540,000 distinct CDR3 sequences; roughly a quarter of them were counted only once. The ten top clones hold around 2.8% of the sample. These records were also assigned to another study, of T cells expressing NK-cell markers. In that second paper, the authors write: TCR beta cDNA libraries were prepared using 5'RACE template switching, which introduced a universal primer site and unique molecular identifiers. TCR beta-chain repertoires were profiled in sorted CD3+CD56+NKG2C+, CD3+CD56+NKG2C- and CD3+CD56-NKG2C+ T-cell subsets from eight donors. Among the eight sequenced donors, seven were HCMV-seropositive and one was HCMV-seronegative. To restrict sorting to alphabetaTCR-expressing T cells, an anti-gammadeltaTCR antibody was added in several experiments. In roughly 6 donors, the dominant CD3+CD56+NKG2C+ clonotypes were found to rank among the top 10 CD8+ clonotypes and to make up about 1.0-7.5% of CD8+ T cells. Those dominant clonotypes were again the most abundant among CD3+CD56-NKG2C+ cells in a handful of donors, at roughly 28.3-60.1%. Whether the expanded NKG2C-expressing T cell clones were specific for HCMV antigens was left unclear. The study sequenced eight donors, all healthy volunteers chosen at random: three men and five women. HCMV serostatus was determined by detecting HCMV-specific IgG in serum with a commercial ELISA kit. Peripheral blood mononuclear cells were isolated from blood by Ficoll density gradient centrifugation. Magnetic immunoseparation with Miltenyi isolation kits was used to isolate CD4+ and CD8+ T cells from PBMC. Priming for cDNA synthesis came from the TCR beta constant segment, and two successive PCR amplification steps followed. The libraries were sequenced on Illumina HiSeq 2000/2500, MiSeq or NextSeq, producing 2 x 150 bp reads. MIGEC was used to demultiplex reads and group reads by UMI, and MiTCR was used to assemble and quantify clonotypes. To exclude erroneous sequences, any TCR cDNA sequence not supported by at least two reads was discarded. The tcR package was used for downstream repertoire analysis, with clonotypes matched between fractions based on CDR3 nucleotide sequence plus V segment. VDJmatch was used to annotate antigen specificity against VDJdb, with one amino acid substitution allowed in CDR3.

This specimen consisted of CD4+ T cells sorted from PBMCs, obtained approximately 13 days after vaccination. This TCR derives from a man in his fifties who received an inactivated influenza vaccine. Donor details come from another sample of the same person, matched by shared clones.

In nucleotides, the sequence is TGCAGTGCAGTAACAGGGGGAGGGAATTCACCCCTCCACTTT. It translates to CSAVTGGGNSPLHF. The chain is assembled from TRBV20-1 and TRBJ1-6, with TRBD1 matching 8 junction bases. CDR1 is given as DFQATT and CDR2 as SNEGSKA, both from the germline V gene (reference sequence). V is pruned by 6 bases and J by 7 bases, leaving 8 bases of the junction without a gene match. From the cysteine through the phenylalanine, the CDR3 covers 14 amino acids. Kept here is only the CDR3 DNA, which spans 42 bases and is read in frame from base 1.